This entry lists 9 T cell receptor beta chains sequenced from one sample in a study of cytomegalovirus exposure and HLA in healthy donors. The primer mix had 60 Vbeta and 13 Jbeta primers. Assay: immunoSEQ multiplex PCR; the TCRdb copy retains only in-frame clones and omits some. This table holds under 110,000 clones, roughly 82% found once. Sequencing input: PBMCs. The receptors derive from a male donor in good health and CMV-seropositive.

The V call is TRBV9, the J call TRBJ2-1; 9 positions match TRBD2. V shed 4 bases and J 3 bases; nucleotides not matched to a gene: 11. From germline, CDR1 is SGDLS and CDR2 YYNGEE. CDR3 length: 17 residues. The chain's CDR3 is CASSTHVGREGYNEQFF. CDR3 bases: TGTGCCAGCAGCACCCACGTCGGGCGGGAGGGCTACAATGAGCAGTTCTTC.

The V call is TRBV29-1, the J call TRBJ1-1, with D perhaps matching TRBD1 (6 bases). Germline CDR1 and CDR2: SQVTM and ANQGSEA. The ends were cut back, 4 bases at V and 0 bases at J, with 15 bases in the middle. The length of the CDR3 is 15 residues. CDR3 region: CSVVVGQPMNTEAFF. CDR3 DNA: TGCAGCGTTGTAGTCGGACAGCCCATGAACACTGAAGCTTTCTTT.

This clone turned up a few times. CDR3 amino acids: CASSQSGHTYEQYF. The CDR3 DNA sequence: TGTGCCAGCAGCCAATCGGGACACACGTACGAGCAGTACTTC. V and J are TRBV5-4 and TRBJ2-7; D is possibly TRBD1 (6 bases). Germline CDR1 reads SGHNT; CDR2 reads YYREEE (reference sequence). CDR3 length: 14 residues. V lost 4 bases to trimming and J lost 4 bases, with 15 bases between them.

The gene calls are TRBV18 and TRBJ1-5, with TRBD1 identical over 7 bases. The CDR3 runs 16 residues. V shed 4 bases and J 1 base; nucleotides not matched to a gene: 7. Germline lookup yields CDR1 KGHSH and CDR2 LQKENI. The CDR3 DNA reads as TGTGCCAGCTCACGGGACGGGACAGTCAGCAATCAGCCCCAGCATTTT. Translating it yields CASSRDGTVSNQPQHF.

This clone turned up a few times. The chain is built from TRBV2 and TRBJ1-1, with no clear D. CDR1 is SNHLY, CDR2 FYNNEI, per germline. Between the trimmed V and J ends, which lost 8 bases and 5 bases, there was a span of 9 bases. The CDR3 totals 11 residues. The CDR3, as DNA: TGTGCCAGCCTAGTTAAGACTGAAGCTTTCTTT. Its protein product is CASLVKTEAFF.

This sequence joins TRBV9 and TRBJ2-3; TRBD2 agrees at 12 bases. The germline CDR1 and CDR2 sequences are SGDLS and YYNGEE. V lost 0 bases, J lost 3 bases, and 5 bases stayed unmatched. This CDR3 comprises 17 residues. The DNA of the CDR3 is TGTGCCAGCAGCGTAGGGCCTAGCGGGAGGGTAACAGATACGCAGTATTTT. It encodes CASSVGPSGRVTDTQYF.

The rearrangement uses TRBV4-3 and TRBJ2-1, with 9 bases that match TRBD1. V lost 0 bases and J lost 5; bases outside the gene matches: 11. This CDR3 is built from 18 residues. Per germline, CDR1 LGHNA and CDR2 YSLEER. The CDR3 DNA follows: TGCGCCAGCAGCCAAGATTCCGGGACAGGGTATTCCCACAATGAGCAGTTCTTC. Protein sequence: CASSQDSGTGYSHNEQFF.

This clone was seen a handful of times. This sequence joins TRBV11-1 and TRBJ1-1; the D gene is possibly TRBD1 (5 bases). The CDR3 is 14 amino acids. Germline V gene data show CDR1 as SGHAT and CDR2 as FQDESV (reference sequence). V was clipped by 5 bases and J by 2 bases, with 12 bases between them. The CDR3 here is CASSLERGNTEAFF. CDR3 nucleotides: TGTGCCAGCAGCCTTGAAAGGGGAAACACTGAAGCTTTCTTT.

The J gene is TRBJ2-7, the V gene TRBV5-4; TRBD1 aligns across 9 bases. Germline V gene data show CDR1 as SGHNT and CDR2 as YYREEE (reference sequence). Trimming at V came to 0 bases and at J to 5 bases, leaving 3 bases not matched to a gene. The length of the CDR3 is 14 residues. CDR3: CASSLAQGANEQYF. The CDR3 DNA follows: TGTGCCAGCAGCTTGGCACAGGGGGCGAACGAGCAGTACTTC. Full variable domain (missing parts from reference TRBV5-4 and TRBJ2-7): ETGVTQSPTHLIKTRGQQVTLRCSSQSGHNTVSWYQQALGQGPQFIFQYYREEENGRGNFPPRFSGLQFPNYSSELNVNALELDDSALYLCASSLAQGANEQYFGPGTRLTVT.